This record looks at one T cell receptor beta chain sequence and its context. What it binds is not known. These data come from a study of T-cell reconstitution after alpha-beta-depleted transplantation in children. Using unique molecular identifiers, the investigators prepared the TCRbeta library. TCRdb passed the PCR reads through MiXCR, listing each CDR3 protein once. The sample shows approximately 350,000 distinct CDR3 sequences, 15% to 20% of them seen only once. Findings and limits, study-wide: The origin of alpha-beta T cells about two months after transplant was reportedly several hundred expanded graft clones. T-cell numbers and diversity one year post-transplant derived largely from freshly generated T cells.

Looked up from germline, CDR1 is SQVTM and CDR2 is ANQGSEA. The V gene lost 6 bases and the J gene lost 4 bases, with 15 bases spanning the gap. The CDR3 contains 13 residues. The specimen comprised PBMCs, mostly from graft donor cells, sampled 360 days after TCRalphabeta/CD19-depleted stem cell transplant. The J gene is TRBJ2-5, the V gene TRBV29-1, with D perhaps TRBD1 (8 bases). The clonotype comes from a male patient aged 2 to 10 who had a stem cell transplant for acute lymphoblastic leukemia, so the T cells may come from the graft donor. The CDR3 DNA sequence: TGCAGCGTATACAGGGGGGGGGGAGAGACCCAGTACTTC. It codes for CSVYRGGGETQYF.